The source of this T cell receptor (beta chain) is a study of blood T cell repertoires in COVID-19. For the study at large: T cells, B-cell-depleted T cells, or PBMCs supplied cDNA or gDNA.

A Seattle source enrolled patients during active infection and followed them longitudinally. Only in-frame clones appear in the TCRdb table, and some are missing; sequencing was by immunoSEQ multiplex PCR. The sample shows 130,000 to 150,000 clones, 70% to 90% of them seen only once. Germline V gives CDR1 SEHNR, CDR2 FQNEAQ (reference sequence). This CDR3 spans 14 amino acids. To note about this clone: The junction and the germline gene differ at one end; a read error may be behind it.

This clonotype was sampled from a woman aged 55-75 years with COVID-19, enrolled during active disease. The chain links TRBV7-9 to TRBJ1-2; 10 bases align to TRBD1. The sample was peripheral blood. The CDR3 region is CATSRDRGRLGYTF. The CDR3 DNA sequence: TGTGCCACCAGCCGGGACAGGGGCCGGTTGGGCTACACCTTC. Using reference TRBV7-9 and TRBJ1-2 for the parts outside the CDR3, the full variable domain is DTGVSQNPRHKITKRGQNVTFRCDPISEHNRLYWYRQTLGQGPEFLTYFQNEAQLEKSRLLSDRFSAERPKGSFSTLEIQRTEQGDSAMYLCATSRDRGRLGYTFGSGTRLTVV.